The 31 T cell receptor beta chains listed next were all sequenced from one sample in a study of T cell responses to AZD1222 COVID-19 vaccine. The table came from immunoSEQ multiplex PCR; TCRdb's copy has only in-frame clones and leaves some out. This table has 70,000 to 100,000 clones, 80% to 90% appearing once. Sample: peripheral blood, taken 28 days after the second AZD1222 dose. These TCRs come from an adult who received the AZD1222 COVID-19 vaccine.

This chain uses TRBV6-5 with TRBJ1-3; D ambiguous. The CDR3 is made up of 15 amino acids. Trimming took 4 bases from V and 0 from J, leaving 10 bases between them. CDR1 is MNHEY and CDR2 is SVGAGI in the germline V gene. The CDR3: CASSSALVSGNTIYF. The CDR3 DNA reads as TGTGCCAGCAGTTCCGCCCTCGTCTCTGGAAACACCATATATTTT.

V and J are TRBV5-1 and TRBJ1-4; 7 nucleotides match TRBD1. J was trimmed by 7 bases and V by 2 bases; bases with no gene match: 8. CDR3 length: 15 amino acids. Germline lookup yields CDR1 SGHRS and CDR2 YFSETQ. This chain's CDR3 is CASSLLETGSEKLFF. CDR3 DNA: TGCGCCAGCAGCTTACTAGAGACAGGGAGTGAAAAACTGTTTTTT.

V gene TRBV3-1 (or the pseudogene TRBV3-2) combines with J gene TRBJ1-3; D is undetermined. The V end lost 4 bases, the J end lost 0 bases, and 13 bases lay between the germline ends. Germline V CDR1 and CDR2: LGHDT, YNNKEL (reference sequence). The CDR3 is 16 amino acids. This chain's CDR3 is CASSPARGVSGNTIYF. CDR3 coding DNA: TGTGCCAGCAGCCCGGCCCGGGGAGTCTCTGGAAACACCATATATTTT.

The chain combines TRBV19 with TRBJ2-5, with 8 bases identical to TRBD2. The CDR3 is 16 residues long. Germline CDR1 reads LNHDA; CDR2 reads SQIVND (reference sequence). Germline trimming cut 1 base from V and 5 bases from J; bases unmatched to any gene: 9. This chain's CDR3 is CASSIGPGGGLETQYF. The CDR3 nucleotides read TGTGCCAGTAGTATAGGCCCGGGAGGGGGATTGGAGACCCAGTACTTC.

This clone was counted only a few times. The chain is built from TRBV6-5 and TRBJ1-5; no clear D. The germline V gene encodes CDR1 MNHEY and CDR2 SVGAGI. Between the trimmed V and J ends, which lost 0 bases and 7 bases, there was a span of 13 bases. The CDR3 sequence is 15 residues long. As DNA, the CDR3 is TGTGCCAGCAGTTACTCGAAGAGTCTACGGCAGCCCCAGCATTTT. Protein sequence: CASSYSKSLRQPQHF.

The chain is built from TRBV5-1 and TRBJ2-5; D remains unclear. The ends were cut back, 1 base at V and 7 bases at J, with 14 bases in the middle. Germline CDR1 is SGHRS and CDR2 is YFSETQ. There are 14 residues in the CDR3. CDR3 region: CASSLMLGTGTQYF. In DNA form, the CDR3 reads TGCGCCAGCAGCTTGATGTTGGGAACCGGGACCCAGTACTTC.

This clone was recorded a few times. CDR3 loop: CASSHTDRDSEAFF. CDR3 DNA: TGTGCCAGCAGCCACACGGATCGGGACAGTGAAGCTTTCTTT. The chain links TRBV3-1 (or the pseudogene TRBV3-2) to TRBJ1-1, with 7 bases fitting TRBD1. Germline V gene lookup returns CDR1 LGHDT and CDR2 YNNKEL (reference sequence). Trimming removed 3 bases from V and 7 bases from J; junction bases left unmatched: 8. This CDR3 spans 14 amino acids.

This chain links TRBV5-1 with TRBJ2-7; 11 bases are a match to TRBD2. Germline CDR1 is SGHRS and CDR2 is YFSETQ. There are 15 residues in the CDR3. V was clipped by 3 bases and J by 5 bases; unmatched bases: 7. The CDR3 reads CASSSSLAGDDEQYF. The CDR3 coding sequence is TGCGCCAGCAGCTCCTCACTAGCGGGGGACGACGAGCAGTACTTC.

This chain joins TRBV29-1 and TRBJ2-5; no clear D gene. Germline lookup yields CDR1 SQVTM and CDR2 ANQGSEA. Trimming cost V 7 bases and J 5 bases, with 8 bases left between them. The CDR3 runs to 10 residues. The CDR3 DNA sequence: TGCAGCGCCGCGACGGAGACCCAGTACTTC. It codes for CSAATETQYF.

This clone was detected a few times. V gene TRBV2 combines with J gene TRBJ2-2; 11 positions agree with TRBD2. Germline lookup yields CDR1 SNHLY and CDR2 FYNNEI. After removal of 7 bases from V and 8 bases from J, the junction contained 9 bases not matched to a gene. CDR3 length equals 15 residues. CDR3 in amino acids: CASNPLAGGGGELFF. DNA of the CDR3: TGTGCCAGCAATCCCCTAGCGGGAGGTGGGGGGGAGCTGTTTTTT.

The chain uses TRBV4-3 and TRBJ2-7; tentative D call: TRBD2 (7 bases). The CDR3 totals 15 residues. V gave up 2 bases and J gave up 7 bases, with 18 bases separating them. The germline gives CDR1 LGHNA, CDR2 YSLEER. CDR3 region: CASSQNRLGGQEQYF. Written as DNA, the CDR3 is TGCGCCAGCAGCCAAAATAGGTTGGGGGGGCAGGAGCAGTACTTC.

The chain recombines TRBV2 with TRBJ2-7; TRBD1 matches at 7 bases. The CDR3 loop spans 16 amino acids. Germline V gene lookup returns CDR1 SNHLY and CDR2 FYNNEI. With V trimmed by 7 bases and J by 0 bases, 12 bases remained unmatched. DNA for the CDR3: TGTGCCAGCATCCCCTCCGTCGGGGACAGCTCCTACGAGCAGTACTTC. Translating gives CASIPSVGDSSYEQYF.

The V and J genes are TRBV30 and TRBJ1-2, with unresolved D. The CDR3 covers 13 residues. The V gene's germline CDR1 is GTSNPN and CDR2 SVGIG (reference sequence). V lost 1 base and J lost 3, with 9 bases in between. Written as DNA, the CDR3 is TGTGCCTGGAGTGCGAAGAGATACTATGGCTACACCTTC. Amino acids: CAWSAKRYYGYTF.

V and J are TRBV28 and TRBJ1-5; possible D gene TRBD1, 6 bases. Germline V gene sequence: CDR1 MDHEN, CDR2 SYDVKM. The V gene lost 10 bases and the J gene lost 3 bases, with 13 bases spanning the gap. The CDR3 runs to 13 residues. The CDR3: CATRDTPNQPQHF. CDR3 DNA sequence: TGTGCCACCAGGGACACCCCCAATCAGCCCCAGCATTTT.

The chain carries TRBV29-1 and TRBJ1-1, with D uncertain. Germline V gene sequence: CDR1 SQVTM, CDR2 ANQGSEA. CDR3 length: 14 residues. The ends were cut back, 0 bases at V and 5 bases at J, with 13 bases in the middle. The CDR3 is CSVEESRGITEAFF. The CDR3 DNA reads TGCAGCGTTGAAGAATCCCGGGGTATAACTGAAGCTTTCTTT.

This chain uses TRBV28 with TRBJ1-5; TRBD1 matches 8 bases. The CDR3 length is 16 residues. After removal of 6 bases from V and 2 bases from J, the junction contained 9 bases not matched to a gene. The germline V gene encodes CDR1 MDHEN and CDR2 SYDVKM. CDR3 protein: CASRLDRGLRNQPQHF. In nucleotides, the CDR3 is TGTGCCAGCAGATTAGACAGGGGACTGCGCAATCAGCCCCAGCATTTT. Drawing the rest from reference TRBV28 and TRBJ1-5, the complete variable domain is DVKVTQSSRYLVKRTGEKVFLECVQDMDHENMFWYRQDPGLGLRLIYFSYDVKMKEKGDIPEGYSVSREKKERFSLILESASTNQTSMYLCASRLDRGLRNQPQHFGDGTRLSIL.

This clone was seen a handful of times. The rearrangement uses TRBV24-1 and TRBJ2-7; D is unclear. V lost 2 bases and J lost 2, with 9 bases in between. Germline V CDR1 and CDR2: KGHDR, SFDVKD. The CDR3 is 14 residues long. CDR3 protein: CATSDSKGTYEQYF. Here the CDR3 DNA reads TGTGCCACCAGTGATTCTAAGGGAACCTACGAGCAGTACTTC.

V usage is TRBV7-9 and J usage is TRBJ1-1; no definite D call. This CDR3 has 13 residues. Trimming stripped 5 bases from V and 0 bases from J, with 7 bases between. The V gene's germline CDR1 is SEHNR and CDR2 FQNEAQ (reference sequence). CDR3 in DNA: TGTGCCAGCAGCCTGACAATGAACACTGAAGCTTTCTTT. Protein sequence: CASSLTMNTEAFF. Full variable domain (remainder filled in from reference TRBV7-9 and TRBJ1-1): DTGVSQNPRHKITKRGQNVTFRCDPISEHNRLYWYRQTLGQGPEFLTYFQNEAQLEKSRLLSDRFSAERPKGSFSTLEIQRTEQGDSAMYLCASSLTMNTEAFFGQGTRLTVV.

This chain links TRBV15 with TRBJ2-5; D remains ambiguous. The CDR3 is made up of 14 amino acids. Trimming removed 0 bases at V and 2 bases at J, with 7 bases between. Germline V gene lookup returns CDR1 LNHNV and CDR2 YYDKDF (reference sequence). The CDR3 is CATSRDWQQETQYF. In nucleotides, the CDR3 is TGTGCCACCAGCAGAGATTGGCAACAAGAGACCCAGTACTTC.

The rearrangement links TRBV7-3 to TRBJ2-1, with a weak D call TRBD2 (6 bases). This CDR3 spans 13 amino acids. The V end lost 5 bases, the J end lost 6 bases, and 11 bases lay between the germline ends. Germline-derived CDR1 and CDR2 are SGHTA and FQGTGA. CDR3 in amino acids: CASSHGGFNEQFF. CDR3 in DNA: TGTGCCAGCAGCCACGGGGGTTTCAATGAGCAGTTCTTC.

The gene calls are TRBV3-1 (or the pseudogene TRBV3-2) and TRBJ1-3, with unresolved D. CDR1 LGHDT and CDR2 YNNKEL come from the germline V gene (reference sequence). The V end was cut by 2 bases, the J end by 2 bases, with 16 bases between. The CDR3 spans 17 residues. This chain's CDR3 is CASSQQMGYRAGNTIYF. The CDR3 DNA reads as TGTGCCAGCAGCCAACAGATGGGGTACAGAGCTGGAAACACCATATATTTT.

The chain joins TRBV19 to TRBJ1-1; D is unresolved. In germline, CDR1 is LNHDA, CDR2 SQIVND (reference sequence). Trimming took off 1 base at V and 0 bases at J, with 6 bases between the two ends. The CDR3 runs 14 residues. CDR3 nucleotide sequence: TGTGCCAGTAGTATAGGGATTATGAACACTGAAGCTTTCTTT. Protein sequence: CASSIGIMNTEAFF.

V usage is TRBV30 and J usage is TRBJ1-1, with 8 bases fitting TRBD1. V gave up 5 bases and J gave up 6 bases; unmatched junction bases: 8. The V gene's germline CDR1 is GTSNPN and CDR2 SVGIG (reference sequence). The CDR3 has 13 amino acids. The CDR3, as DNA: TGTGCCTGGGCCGGACAGGGCGCCGCTGAAGCTTTCTTT. It specifies CAWAGQGAAEAFF.

This chain connects TRBV11-2 to TRBJ2-7, with a possible D match to TRBD1 (5 bases). The V end lost 5 bases, the J end lost 2 bases, and 16 bases lay between the germline ends. This CDR3 is 15 amino acids long. Germline V lookup: CDR1 SGHAT, CDR2 FQNNGV. CDR3 residues: CASSPSPPRAYEQYF. DNA for the CDR3: TGTGCCAGCAGCCCCTCCCCCCCCAGGGCCTACGAGCAGTACTTC.

The J gene is TRBJ2-7, the V gene TRBV6-6; weak D call: TRBD1 (5 bases). This CDR3 comprises 14 residues. With 0 bases removed from V and 5 bases from J, the gap between germline ends came to 11 bases. Germline V gives CDR1 MNHNY, CDR2 SVGAGI (reference sequence). The CDR3 region has the DNA TGTGCCAGCAGTTACTCTGTCAGGGCAGACGAGCAGTACTTC. Translation gives CASSYSVRADEQYF.

The chain carries TRBV11-2 and TRBJ1-3; D unclear. The germline V and J ends were trimmed by 5 bases and 0 bases, with 11 bases remaining between them. The CDR3 is 15 amino acids. Germline V gene data show CDR1 as SGHAT and CDR2 as FQNNGV. The chain's CDR3 is CASSPDGYSGNTIYF. Here the CDR3 DNA reads TGTGCCAGCAGCCCGGACGGCTACTCTGGAAACACCATATATTTT.

This clone was recorded only once. V and J are TRBV19 and TRBJ1-5; TRBD1 aligns across 8 bases. The CDR3 consists of 16 residues. Unmatched junction bases numbered 6, after V lost 3 bases and J lost 2 bases. From germline, CDR1 is LNHDA and CDR2 SQIVND (reference sequence). Here the CDR3 reads CASSMTGDVGNQPQHF. The CDR3, as DNA: TGTGCCAGTAGTATGACAGGGGACGTAGGCAATCAGCCCCAGCATTTT.

In its sample, this clone was seen a few times. The rearrangement links TRBV2 to TRBJ2-4; no clear D. CDR1 and CDR2 from the germline V gene are SNHLY and FYNNEI. The germline V and J ends were trimmed by 3 bases and 0 bases, with 12 bases remaining between them. The CDR3 totals 16 residues. CDR3 nucleotides: TGTGCCAGCAGTGAGAACACCCTTCTAGCCAAAAACATTCAGTACTTC. Translated, it gives CASSENTLLAKNIQYF. Drawing the rest from reference TRBV2 and TRBJ2-4, the complete variable domain is EPEVTQTPSHQVTQMGQEVILRCVPISNHLYFYWYRQILGQKVEFLVSFYNNEISEKSEIFDDQFSVERPDGSNFTLKIRSTKLEDSAMYFCASSENTLLAKNIQYFGAGTRLSVL.

The chain is built from TRBV6-5 and TRBJ2-3; D tentatively fits TRBD1 or TRBD2 (5 bases each). The V and J ends lost 4 bases and 4 bases respectively, with 18 bases between them. The CDR3 has 16 residues. Per the germline V gene, CDR1 is MNHEY and CDR2 is SVGAGI. The DNA of the CDR3 is TGTGCCAGCAGTTCCCGGGACCCAGGGAGCGCAGATACGCAGTATTTT. As protein: CASSSRDPGSADTQYF.

In nucleotides, the CDR3 is TGCGCCAGCACTCCCAAAGGGGGCAGCTATGGCTACACCTTC. Amino acids: CASTPKGGSYGYTF. The chain links TRBV5-1 to TRBJ1-2; TRBD1 matches at 7 bases. Trimming at V came to 6 bases and at J to 4 bases, leaving 9 bases not matched to a gene. The length of the CDR3 is 14 residues. In germline, CDR1 is SGHRS, CDR2 YFSETQ.

Regarding this clone: The junction departs from the called germline gene at one end, perhaps through a read error. The CDR3 protein is CASTLAGGYHEQYF. Written as DNA, the CDR3 is TGTGCCAGCACCTTAGCAGGGGGTTATCACGAGCAGTACTTC. The rearrangement joins TRBV7-2 to TRBJ2-7; TRBD1 aligns across 7 bases. The CDR3 runs to 14 residues. CDR1 SGHTA and CDR2 FQGNSA come from the germline V gene.